This section outlines one T cell receptor (beta chain) sequence together with its context. The time point: persistent/refractory GD, antithyroid drugs over 5 years with positive TRAb. Construction of the TCR library relied on RNA isolated from PBMCs. The CDR3 loop spans 16 amino acids. CDR1 and CDR2 (germline): LGHNA, YSLEER. V gave up 4 bases and J gave up 0 bases; unmatched junction bases: 4. This sample was included in a study of regulatory T cells in long-lasting Graves disease. Study as a whole: It was over 5 years of antithyroid drugs, with positive TSH receptor antibodies, that meant persistent Graves' disease.

Relying on iRepertoire HTBI primers and Arm-PCR of CDR3 regions, the team built TCR beta libraries. MiXCR was run by TCRdb on the multiplex PCR reads, yielding one entry per CDR3 protein. Of about 290,000 distinct CDR3 sequences detected, roughly a fifth appear once; the ten largest clones hold about 56%. The sequence was obtained from a female donor with Graves disease. J is TRBJ2-2 and V is TRBV4-3; 8 nucleotides line up with TRBD2. Sequences were derived from peripheral blood mononuclear cells (PBMCs), sampled when the disease was refractory, from a patient treated with antithyroid drugs. The CDR3 here is CASSRGSGANTGELFF. The DNA for the CDR3 is TGCGCCAGCAGCCGAGGTAGCGGGGCGAACACCGGGGAGCTGTTTTTT.